This is a list of T cell receptor beta chains from one sample in a study of cytomegalovirus exposure and HLA in healthy donors. Libraries were prepared by immunoSEQ multiplex PCR; TCRdb keeps only in-frame clonotypes and omits some of them. The table has about 160,000 clones, roughly four fifths seen once. Sequencing was done on a sample of PBMCs. Receptors originate from a man aged 50-59 years in good health and CMV-seropositive. CDR3s include the opening cysteine and the closing phenylalanine or tryptophan. Each record gives: CDR3 protein, CDR3 DNA, D gene, V gene, J gene, clone size. A D gene is named only where the DNA matches it firmly. Rows may omit the clone size; those that give it use once, few, many or a size class.

CDR3aa: CAWSPGRSYEQYF
CDR3nt: TGTGCCTGGAGTCCGGGTCGCTCCTACGAGCAGTACTTC
d_gene: NA
v_gene: TRBV30
j_gene: TRBJ2-7
abundance: NA

CDR3aa: CASSQEGEDFWRGDTDTQYF
CDR3nt: TGTGCCAGCAGCCAAGAGGGGGAGGACTTTTGGCGGGGGGACACAGATACGCAGTATTTT
d_gene: TRBD2
v_gene: TRBV4-2
j_gene: TRBJ2-3
abundance: NA

CDR3aa: CASSLEGRGEKLFF
CDR3nt: TGTGCCAGCAGCTTAGAGGGCAGGGGTGAAAAACTGTTTTTT
d_gene: NA
v_gene: TRBV7-2
j_gene: TRBJ1-4
abundance: NA

CDR3aa: CASSSGQGRVYEQYF
CDR3nt: TGTGCCAGCAGCTCCGGACAGGGAAGAGTTTACGAGCAGTACTTC
d_gene: TRBD1
v_gene: TRBV11-1
j_gene: TRBJ2-7
abundance: NA

CDR3aa: CSVGSGDYYGYTF
CDR3nt: TGCAGCGTTGGTTCGGGGGATTACTATGGCTACACCTTC
d_gene: NA
v_gene: TRBV29-1
j_gene: TRBJ1-2
abundance: NA

CDR3aa: CASSLRLESSYNEQFF
CDR3nt: TGTGCCAGCAGTTTACGTCTGGAGAGCTCCTACAATGAGCAGTTCTTC
d_gene: NA
v_gene: TRBV27
j_gene: TRBJ2-1
abundance: NA

CDR3aa: CASSLGSGATDTQYF
CDR3nt: TGTGCCAGCAGCTTAGGCTCAGGGGCTACAGATACGCAGTATTTT
d_gene: NA
v_gene: TRBV13
j_gene: TRBJ2-3
abundance: NA

CDR3aa: CASSLLIQGESQYF
CDR3nt: TGTGCCAGCAGCTTATTGATACAGGGAGAGAGCCAGTACTTC
d_gene: NA
v_gene: TRBV7-6
j_gene: TRBJ2-5
abundance: NA

CDR3aa: CASSRKGGAGYGYTF
CDR3nt: TGTGCCAGCAGTCGAAAAGGGGGCGCCGGCTATGGCTACACCTTC
d_gene: TRBD1
v_gene: TRBV6-5
j_gene: TRBJ1-2
abundance: NA

CDR3aa: CASRPSSGRFRTGELFF
CDR3nt: TGTGCCAGCCGACCATCTAGCGGGAGATTTAGGACCGGGGAGCTGTTTTTT
d_gene: TRBD2
v_gene: TRBV11-1
j_gene: TRBJ2-2
abundance: NA

CDR3aa: CASSQVTGGAWQYF
CDR3nt: TGTGCCAGCAGTCAAGTGACAGGGGGCGCCTGGCAGTACTTC
d_gene: TRBD1
v_gene: TRBV6-5
j_gene: TRBJ2-7
abundance: NA

CDR3aa: CASSQDQGQGKQPQHF
CDR3nt: TGCGCCAGCAGCCAAGATCAGGGACAGGGGAAACAGCCCCAGCATTTT
d_gene: TRBD1
v_gene: TRBV4-1
j_gene: TRBJ1-5
abundance: NA

CDR3aa: CASSAPPTSGRYNEQFF
CDR3nt: TGTGCCAGCAGTGCCCCCCCCACTAGCGGGAGATACAATGAGCAGTTCTTC
d_gene: TRBD2
v_gene: TRBV6-1
j_gene: TRBJ2-1
abundance: NA

CDR3aa: CASRSTVWIHEQYF
CDR3nt: TGTGCCAGCAGGTCGACAGTTTGGATCCACGAGCAGTACTTC
d_gene: NA
v_gene: TRBV28
j_gene: TRBJ2-7
abundance: NA

CDR3aa: CASSSPSGRSYEQYF
CDR3nt: TGTGCCAGCAGCTCTCCTAGCGGGAGGTCCTACGAGCAGTACTTC
d_gene: TRBD2
v_gene: TRBV13
j_gene: TRBJ2-7
abundance: NA

CDR3aa: CSGGEILGQFF
CDR3nt: TGCAGCGGGGGAGAGATTCTCGGTCAGTTCTTC
d_gene: NA
v_gene: TRBV29-1
j_gene: TRBJ2-1
abundance: NA

CDR3aa: CASASGGAAGELFF
CDR3nt: TGTGCCAGCGCATCCGGCGGCGCGGCCGGGGAGCTGTTTTTT
d_gene: NA
v_gene: TRBV21-1
j_gene: TRBJ2-2
abundance: NA

CDR3aa: CASSFGGSNQPQHF
CDR3nt: TGTGCCAGCAGTTTTGGGGGGAGCAATCAGCCCCAGCATTTT
d_gene: NA
v_gene: TRBV27
j_gene: TRBJ1-5
abundance: NA

CDR3aa: CASSYRQVPADGELFF
CDR3nt: TGTGCCAGCAGTTACCGCCAAGTCCCGGCGGATGGGGAGCTGTTTTTT
d_gene: NA
v_gene: TRBV6-5
j_gene: TRBJ2-2
abundance: NA

CDR3aa: CSSSSREVVHNEQFF
CDR3nt: TGTTCCAGCAGCTCTCGGGAGGTGGTCCACAATGAGCAGTTCTTC
d_gene: TRBD2
v_gene: TRBV7-9
j_gene: TRBJ2-1
abundance: NA

CDR3aa: CAWSSGYGYGYTF
CDR3nt: TGTGCCTGGAGTTCCGGGTACGGCTATGGCTACACCTTC
d_gene: NA
v_gene: TRBV30
j_gene: TRBJ1-2
abundance: NA

CDR3aa: CASSTGMREKLFF
CDR3nt: TGTGCCAGCTCAACGGGGATGCGTGAAAAACTGTTTTTT
d_gene: NA
v_gene: TRBV18
j_gene: TRBJ1-4
abundance: NA

CDR3aa: CASSLTGGSGAFF
CDR3nt: TGTGCCAGCAGCTTAACAGGGGGTAGTGGAGCTTTCTTT
d_gene: TRBD1
v_gene: TRBV7-2
j_gene: TRBJ1-1
abundance: few

CDR3aa: CASSQDRAGGSSGNTIYF
CDR3nt: TGCGCCAGCAGCCAAGATCGTGCAGGGGGAAGTTCTGGAAACACCATATATTTT
d_gene: TRBD1
v_gene: TRBV4-1
j_gene: TRBJ1-3
abundance: NA

CDR3aa: CASSLGDNTEAFF
CDR3nt: TGCGCCAGCAGCTTAGGGGATAACACTGAAGCTTTCTTT
d_gene: NA
v_gene: TRBV5-1
j_gene: TRBJ1-1
abundance: NA

CDR3aa: CASRITFGTGELFF
CDR3nt: TGTGCCAGCAGGATCACATTTGGCACCGGGGAGCTGTTTTTT
d_gene: NA
v_gene: TRBV6-1
j_gene: TRBJ2-2
abundance: few

CDR3aa: CASSFSEGAGANVLTF
CDR3nt: TGTGCCAGCAGCTTCAGTGAGGGGGCTGGGGCCAACGTCCTGACTTTC
d_gene: NA
v_gene: TRBV11-2
j_gene: TRBJ2-6
abundance: NA

CDR3aa: CASSLSPSYNEQFF
CDR3nt: TGTGCCAGCAGTCTTTCCCCGTCCTACAATGAGCAGTTCTTC
d_gene: NA
v_gene: TRBV2
j_gene: TRBJ2-1
abundance: NA

CDR3aa: CASSLRTDPNEKLFF
CDR3nt: TGTGCCAGCTCACTGCGGACAGATCCTAATGAAAAACTGTTTTTT
d_gene: NA
v_gene: TRBV18
j_gene: TRBJ1-4
abundance: NA

CDR3aa: CASSQAGDHQPQHF
CDR3nt: TGCGCCAGCAGCCAAGCAGGGGATCACCAGCCCCAGCATTTT
d_gene: NA
v_gene: TRBV4-1
j_gene: TRBJ1-5
abundance: NA

CDR3aa: CASSSAGWGYTF
CDR3nt: TGTGCCAGTAGTTCCGCGGGTTGGGGCTACACCTTC
d_gene: NA
v_gene: TRBV19
j_gene: TRBJ1-2
abundance: NA

CDR3aa: CASSLVGGDGYTF
CDR3nt: TGTGCCAGCAGCTTAGTAGGGGGCGATGGCTACACCTTC
d_gene: TRBD1
v_gene: TRBV7-2
j_gene: TRBJ1-2
abundance: NA

CDR3aa: CASSLVRVSMNTEAFF
CDR3nt: TGTGCCAGCAGCTTGGTTCGGGTTAGCATGAACACTGAAGCTTTCTTT
d_gene: NA
v_gene: TRBV5-6
j_gene: TRBJ1-1
abundance: NA

CDR3aa: CASSARDLEGEQFF
CDR3nt: TGTGCCAGCAGCGCCCGGGATCTCGAGGGTGAGCAGTTCTTC
d_gene: NA
v_gene: TRBV9
j_gene: TRBJ2-1
abundance: NA

CDR3aa: CASSVGGQGEQPQHF
CDR3nt: TGCGCCAGCAGCGTTGGCGGACAGGGTGAACAGCCCCAGCATTTT
d_gene: TRBD1
v_gene: TRBV5-1
j_gene: TRBJ1-5
abundance: NA

CDR3aa: CASSELTISNQPQHF
CDR3nt: TGTGCCAGCAGTGAACTGACAATAAGCAATCAGCCCCAGCATTTT
d_gene: NA
v_gene: TRBV6-1
j_gene: TRBJ1-5
abundance: NA

CDR3aa: CASSQVDTTYNEQFF
CDR3nt: TGCGCCAGCAGCCAAGTGGACACTACCTACAATGAGCAGTTCTTC
d_gene: NA
v_gene: TRBV4-3
j_gene: TRBJ2-1
abundance: NA

CDR3aa: CASSQRLAEADTQYF
CDR3nt: TGTGCCAGCAGCCAAAGACTAGCGGAGGCAGATACGCAGTATTTT
d_gene: TRBD2
v_gene: TRBV7-9
j_gene: TRBJ2-3
abundance: NA

CDR3aa: CSVVRLGQGVIYEQYF
CDR3nt: TGCAGCGTTGTACGCCTGGGACAGGGGGTGATCTACGAGCAGTACTTC
d_gene: TRBD1
v_gene: TRBV29-1
j_gene: TRBJ2-7
abundance: NA

CDR3aa: CASSVTTSPGEQFF
CDR3nt: TGTGCCAGCAGCGTTACTACTAGCCCGGGTGAGCAGTTCTTC
d_gene: NA
v_gene: TRBV9
j_gene: TRBJ2-1
abundance: NA

CDR3aa: CASRAGDRYNTEAFF
CDR3nt: TGTGCCAGCCGGGCGGGGGATCGTTATAACACTGAAGCTTTCTTT
d_gene: NA
v_gene: TRBV6-6
j_gene: TRBJ1-1
abundance: NA

CDR3aa: CASSVGGISYNEQFF
CDR3nt: TGTGCCAGCAGCGTAGGCGGGATTAGCTACAATGAGCAGTTCTTC
d_gene: NA
v_gene: TRBV9
j_gene: TRBJ2-1
abundance: few

CDR3aa: CASSYSWSSNYGYTF
CDR3nt: TGTGCCAGCAGTTACTCGTGGAGTAGCAACTATGGCTACACCTTC
d_gene: NA
v_gene: TRBV6-5
j_gene: TRBJ1-2
abundance: NA

CDR3aa: CASSLLSGGSGEQFF
CDR3nt: TGTGCCAGCAGCTTATTGTCTGGTGGGTCGGGTGAGCAGTTCTTC
d_gene: NA
v_gene: TRBV11-3
j_gene: TRBJ2-1
abundance: once

CDR3aa: CASSYPRTEAFF
CDR3nt: TGTGCCAGCAGTTACCCCCGGACTGAAGCTTTCTTT
d_gene: NA
v_gene: TRBV6-6
j_gene: TRBJ1-1
abundance: NA

CDR3aa: CASSRLAGNDYEQYF
CDR3nt: TGTGCCAGCAGCCGCCTAGCGGGGAACGACTACGAGCAGTACTTC
d_gene: TRBD2
v_gene: TRBV6-5
j_gene: TRBJ2-7
abundance: NA

CDR3aa: CASSLGGHMNTEAFF
CDR3nt: TGTGCCAGCAGCTTAGGGGGCCACATGAACACTGAAGCTTTCTTT
d_gene: NA
v_gene: TRBV7-3
j_gene: TRBJ1-1
abundance: few

CDR3aa: CASSQARNPANEQFF
CDR3nt: TGCGCCAGCAGCCAAGCGAGGAATCCGGCAAATGAGCAGTTCTTC
d_gene: NA
v_gene: TRBV4-3
j_gene: TRBJ2-1
abundance: NA

CDR3aa: CASSLTAGVSTDTQYF
CDR3nt: TGTGCCAGCAGCCTAACAGCGGGGGTTAGCACAGATACGCAGTATTTT
d_gene: TRBD2
v_gene: TRBV7-3
j_gene: TRBJ2-3
abundance: NA